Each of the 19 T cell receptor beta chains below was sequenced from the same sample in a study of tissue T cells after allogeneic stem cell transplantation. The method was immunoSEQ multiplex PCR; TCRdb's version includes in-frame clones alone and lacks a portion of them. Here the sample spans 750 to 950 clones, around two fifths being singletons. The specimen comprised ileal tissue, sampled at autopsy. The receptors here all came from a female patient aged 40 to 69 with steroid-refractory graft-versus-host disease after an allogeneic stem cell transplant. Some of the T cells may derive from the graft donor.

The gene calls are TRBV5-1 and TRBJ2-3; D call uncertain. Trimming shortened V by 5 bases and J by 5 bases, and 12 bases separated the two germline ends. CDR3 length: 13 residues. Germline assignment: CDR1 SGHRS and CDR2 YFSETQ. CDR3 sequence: CASSPLVGDTQYF. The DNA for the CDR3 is TGCGCCAGCAGTCCCCTGGTAGGAGATACGCAGTATTTT.

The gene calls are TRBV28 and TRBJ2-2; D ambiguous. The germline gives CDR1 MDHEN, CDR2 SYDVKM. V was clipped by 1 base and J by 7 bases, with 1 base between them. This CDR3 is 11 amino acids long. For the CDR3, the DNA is TGTGCCAGCAGTTTATTCGGGGAGCTGTTTTTT. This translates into CASSLFGELFF.

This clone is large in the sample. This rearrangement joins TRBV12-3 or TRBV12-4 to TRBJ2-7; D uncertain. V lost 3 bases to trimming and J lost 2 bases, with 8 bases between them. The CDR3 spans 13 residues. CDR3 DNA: TGTGCCAGCAGTTTTCGGATCCCCTACGAGCAGTACTTC. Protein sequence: CASSFRIPYEQYF.

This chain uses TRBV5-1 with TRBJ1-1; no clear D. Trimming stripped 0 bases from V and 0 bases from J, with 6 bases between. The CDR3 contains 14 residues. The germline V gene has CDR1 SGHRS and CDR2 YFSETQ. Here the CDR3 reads CASSLVTLNTEAFF. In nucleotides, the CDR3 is TGCGCCAGCAGCTTGGTCACGCTGAACACTGAAGCTTTCTTT.

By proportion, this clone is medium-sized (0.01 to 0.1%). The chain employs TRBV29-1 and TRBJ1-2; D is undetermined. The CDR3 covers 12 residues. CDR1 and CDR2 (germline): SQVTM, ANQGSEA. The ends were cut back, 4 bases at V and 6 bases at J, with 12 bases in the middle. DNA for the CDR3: TGCAGCGTTGGTACCTCCCGGGATGGCTACACCTTC. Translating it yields CSVGTSRDGYTF.

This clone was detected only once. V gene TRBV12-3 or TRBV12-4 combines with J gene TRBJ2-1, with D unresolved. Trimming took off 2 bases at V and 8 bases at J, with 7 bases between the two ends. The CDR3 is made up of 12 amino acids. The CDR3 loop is CASSLSGDEQFF. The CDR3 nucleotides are TGTGCCAGCAGTTTAAGTGGTGATGAGCAGTTCTTC.

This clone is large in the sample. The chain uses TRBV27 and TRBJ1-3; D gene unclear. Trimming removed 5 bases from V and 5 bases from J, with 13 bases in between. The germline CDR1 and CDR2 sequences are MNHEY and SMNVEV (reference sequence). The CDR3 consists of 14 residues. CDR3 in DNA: TGTGCCAGCAGTCCGGCACAGTATCGAAACACCATATATTTT. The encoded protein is CASSPAQYRNTIYF.

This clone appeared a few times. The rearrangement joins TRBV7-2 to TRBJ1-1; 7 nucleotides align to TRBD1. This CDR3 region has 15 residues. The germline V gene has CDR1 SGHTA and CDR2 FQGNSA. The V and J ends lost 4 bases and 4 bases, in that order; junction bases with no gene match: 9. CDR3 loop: CASSWGGGGGTEAFF. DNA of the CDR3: TGTGCCAGCAGCTGGGGGGGAGGGGGCGGCACTGAAGCTTTCTTT.

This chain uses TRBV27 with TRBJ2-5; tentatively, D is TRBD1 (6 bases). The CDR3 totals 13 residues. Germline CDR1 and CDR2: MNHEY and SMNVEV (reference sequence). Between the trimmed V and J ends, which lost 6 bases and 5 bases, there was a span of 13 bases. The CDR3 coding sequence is TGTGCCAGCAGACAGGGAAATAGGGAGACCCAGTACTTC. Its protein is CASRQGNRETQYF.

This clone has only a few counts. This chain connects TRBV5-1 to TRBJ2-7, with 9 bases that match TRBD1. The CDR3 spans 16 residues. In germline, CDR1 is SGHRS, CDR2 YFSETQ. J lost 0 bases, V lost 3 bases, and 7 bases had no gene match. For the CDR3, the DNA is TGCGCCAGCAGCTGGACCGGGACAGGGAGCTCCTACGAGCAGTACTTC. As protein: CASSWTGTGSSYEQYF.

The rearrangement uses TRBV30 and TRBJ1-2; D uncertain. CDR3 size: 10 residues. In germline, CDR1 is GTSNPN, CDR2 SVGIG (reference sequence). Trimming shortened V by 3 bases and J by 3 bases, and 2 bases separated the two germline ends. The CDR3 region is CAWSHYGYTF. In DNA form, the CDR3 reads TGTGCCTGGAGCCACTATGGCTACACCTTC.

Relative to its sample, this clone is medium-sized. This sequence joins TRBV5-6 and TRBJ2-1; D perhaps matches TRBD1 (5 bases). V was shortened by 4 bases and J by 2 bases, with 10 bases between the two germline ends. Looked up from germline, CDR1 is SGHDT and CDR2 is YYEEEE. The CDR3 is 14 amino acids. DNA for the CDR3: TGTGCCAGCAGCCTCCCGACAGCCTACAATGAGCAGTTCTTC. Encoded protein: CASSLPTAYNEQFF.

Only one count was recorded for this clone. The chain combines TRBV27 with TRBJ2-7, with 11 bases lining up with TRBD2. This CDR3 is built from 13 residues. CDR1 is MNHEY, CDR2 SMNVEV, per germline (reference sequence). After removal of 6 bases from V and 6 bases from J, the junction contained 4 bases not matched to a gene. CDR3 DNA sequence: TGTGCCAGCAGACTAGCGGGAGTCCGCGAGCAGTACTTC. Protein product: CASRLAGVREQYF.

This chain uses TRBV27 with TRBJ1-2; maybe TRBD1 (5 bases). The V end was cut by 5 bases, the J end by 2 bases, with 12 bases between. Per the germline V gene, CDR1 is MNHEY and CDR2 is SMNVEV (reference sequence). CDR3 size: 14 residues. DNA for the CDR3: TGTGCCAGCAGTCCGCGGGGCTGGAACTATGGCTACACCTTC. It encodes CASSPRGWNYGYTF.

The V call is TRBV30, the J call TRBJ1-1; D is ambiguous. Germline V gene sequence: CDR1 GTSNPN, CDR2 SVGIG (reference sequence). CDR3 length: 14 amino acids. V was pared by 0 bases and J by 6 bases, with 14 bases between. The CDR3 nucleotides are TGTGCCTGGAGTGTAGTAGGCAGAGGCGCTGAAGCTTTCTTT. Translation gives CAWSVVGRGAEAFF.

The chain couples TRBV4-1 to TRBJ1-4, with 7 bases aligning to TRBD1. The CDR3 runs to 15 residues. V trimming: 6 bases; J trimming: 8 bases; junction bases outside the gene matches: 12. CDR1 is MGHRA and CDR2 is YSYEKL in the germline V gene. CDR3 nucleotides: TGCGCCAGCAGTTATATACAGGGGCGAGCGGAAAAACTGTTTTTT. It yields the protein CASSYIQGRAEKLFF.

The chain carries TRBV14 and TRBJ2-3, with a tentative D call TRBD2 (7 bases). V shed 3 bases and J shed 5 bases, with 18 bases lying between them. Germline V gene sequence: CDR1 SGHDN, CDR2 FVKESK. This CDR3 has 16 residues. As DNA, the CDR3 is TGTGCCAGCAGCCATATACGGCGGGGGCTGGGAGATACGCAGTATTTT. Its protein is CASSHIRRGLGDTQYF.

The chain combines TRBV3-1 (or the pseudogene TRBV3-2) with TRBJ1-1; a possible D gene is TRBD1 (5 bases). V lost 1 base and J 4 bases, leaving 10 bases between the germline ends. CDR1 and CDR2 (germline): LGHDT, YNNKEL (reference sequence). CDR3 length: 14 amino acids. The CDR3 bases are TGTGCCAGCAGCCAAGGGGGCGTCATCACTGAAGCTTTCTTT. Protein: CASSQGGVITEAFF.

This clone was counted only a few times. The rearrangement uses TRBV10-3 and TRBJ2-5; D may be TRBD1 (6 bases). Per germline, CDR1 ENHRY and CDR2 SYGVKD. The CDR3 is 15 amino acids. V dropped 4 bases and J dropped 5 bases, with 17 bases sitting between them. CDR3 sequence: CAISAAQGPQETQYF. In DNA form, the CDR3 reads TGTGCCATCAGTGCCGCACAGGGACCTCAGGAGACCCAGTACTTC.